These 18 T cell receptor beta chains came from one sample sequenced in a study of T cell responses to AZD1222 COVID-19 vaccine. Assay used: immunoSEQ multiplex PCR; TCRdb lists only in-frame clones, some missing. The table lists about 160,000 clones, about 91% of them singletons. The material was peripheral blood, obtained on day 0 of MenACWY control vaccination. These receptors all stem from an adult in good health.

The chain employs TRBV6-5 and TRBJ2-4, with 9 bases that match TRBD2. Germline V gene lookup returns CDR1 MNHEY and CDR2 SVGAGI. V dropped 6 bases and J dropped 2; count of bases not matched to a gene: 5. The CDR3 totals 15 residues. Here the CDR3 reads CASSAREGSKNIQYF. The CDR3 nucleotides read TGTGCCAGCAGCGCGCGGGAGGGGTCCAAAAACATTCAGTACTTC.

CDR3 sequence (DNA): TGTGCCAGCAGCTTTAGAGGACAGGGCTACGAGCAGTACTTC. It codes for CASSFRGQGYEQYF. The rearrangement joins TRBV5-6 to TRBJ2-7, with 8 bases lining up with TRBD1. Losses at the gene ends were 2 bases for V and 3 bases for J; bases not matched to a gene: 4. This CDR3 is built from 14 residues. CDR1 SGHDT and CDR2 YYEEEE come from the germline V gene.

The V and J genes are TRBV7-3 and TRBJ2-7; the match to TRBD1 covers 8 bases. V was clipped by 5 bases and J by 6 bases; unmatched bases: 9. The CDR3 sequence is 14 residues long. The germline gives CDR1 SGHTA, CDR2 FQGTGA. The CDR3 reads CASSLRGQGGEQYF. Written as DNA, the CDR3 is TGTGCCAGCAGCCTCAGGGGGCAGGGAGGCGAGCAGTACTTC.

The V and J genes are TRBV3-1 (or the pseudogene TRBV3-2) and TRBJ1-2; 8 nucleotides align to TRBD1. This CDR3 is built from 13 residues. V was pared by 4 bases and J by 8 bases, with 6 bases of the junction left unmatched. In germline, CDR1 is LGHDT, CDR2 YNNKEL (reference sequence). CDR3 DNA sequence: TGTGCCAGCAGCCTAGGACAGGGTGGAGGCTACACCTTC. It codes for CASSLGQGGGYTF.

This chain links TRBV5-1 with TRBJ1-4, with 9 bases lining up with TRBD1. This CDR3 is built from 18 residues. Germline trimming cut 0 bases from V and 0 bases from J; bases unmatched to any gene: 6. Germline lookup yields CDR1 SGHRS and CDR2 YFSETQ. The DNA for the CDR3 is TGCGCCAGCAGCTTGGGCAGGACAGGGGTGCCAACTAATGAAAAACTGTTTTTT. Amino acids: CASSLGRTGVPTNEKLFF. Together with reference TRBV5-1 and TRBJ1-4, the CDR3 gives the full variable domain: KAGVTQTPRYLIKTRGQQVTLSCSPISGHRSVSWYQQTPGQGLQFLFEYFSETQRNKGNFPGRFSGRQFSNSRSEMNVSTLELGDSALYLCASSLGRTGVPTNEKLFFGSGTQLSVL.

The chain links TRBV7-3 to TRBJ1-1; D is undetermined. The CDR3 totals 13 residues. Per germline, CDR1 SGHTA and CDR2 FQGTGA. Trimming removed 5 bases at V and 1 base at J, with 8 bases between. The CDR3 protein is CASSTHRNTEAFF. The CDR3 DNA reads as TGTGCCAGCAGCACTCACAGGAACACTGAAGCTTTCTTT.

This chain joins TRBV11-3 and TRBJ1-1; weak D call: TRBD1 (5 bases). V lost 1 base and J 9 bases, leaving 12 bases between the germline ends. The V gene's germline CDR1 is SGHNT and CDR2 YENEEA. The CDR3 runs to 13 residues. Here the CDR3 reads CASSLARDLQAFF. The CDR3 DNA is TGTGCCAGCAGCTTAGCCAGGGACCTTCAAGCTTTCTTT.

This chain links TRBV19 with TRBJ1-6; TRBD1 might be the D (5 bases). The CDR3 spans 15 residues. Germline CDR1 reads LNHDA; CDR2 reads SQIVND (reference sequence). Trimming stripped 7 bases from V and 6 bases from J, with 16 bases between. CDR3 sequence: CASTQFGTGNSPLHF. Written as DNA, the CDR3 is TGTGCCAGTACACAGTTCGGGACGGGTAATTCACCCCTCCACTTT. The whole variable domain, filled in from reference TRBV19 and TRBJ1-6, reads DGGITQSPKYLFRKEGQNVTLSCEQNLNHDAMYWYRQDPGQGLRLIYYSQIVNDFQKGDIAEGYSVSREKKESFPLTVTSAQKNPTAFYLCASTQFGTGNSPLHFGNGTRLTVT.

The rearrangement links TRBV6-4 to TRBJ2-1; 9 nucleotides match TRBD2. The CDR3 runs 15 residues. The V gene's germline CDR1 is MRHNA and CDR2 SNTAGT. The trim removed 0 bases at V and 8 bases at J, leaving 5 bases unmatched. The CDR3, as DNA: TGTGCCAGCAGTGACTCGGCGGGAGGGGCGGATGAGCAGTTCTTC. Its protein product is CASSDSAGGADEQFF.

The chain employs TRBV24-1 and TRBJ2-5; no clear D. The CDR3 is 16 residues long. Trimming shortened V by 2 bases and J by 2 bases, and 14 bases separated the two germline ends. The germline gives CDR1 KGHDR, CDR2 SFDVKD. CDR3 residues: CATSDSSQSRQETQYF. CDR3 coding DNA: TGTGCCACCAGTGATTCATCACAGAGCCGACAAGAGACCCAGTACTTC.

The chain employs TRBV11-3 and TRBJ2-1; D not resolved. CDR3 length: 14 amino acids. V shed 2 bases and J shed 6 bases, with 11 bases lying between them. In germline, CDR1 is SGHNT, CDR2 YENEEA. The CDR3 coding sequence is TGTGCCAGCAGCTTATATCGTGAGCGCAATGAGCAGTTCTTC. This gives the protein CASSLYRERNEQFF.

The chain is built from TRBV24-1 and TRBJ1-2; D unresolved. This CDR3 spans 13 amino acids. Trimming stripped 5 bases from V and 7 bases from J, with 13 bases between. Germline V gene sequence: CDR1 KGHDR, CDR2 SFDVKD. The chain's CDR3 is CATSARGYGGYTF. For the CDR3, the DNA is TGTGCCACCAGTGCCCGAGGGTATGGTGGCTACACCTTC.

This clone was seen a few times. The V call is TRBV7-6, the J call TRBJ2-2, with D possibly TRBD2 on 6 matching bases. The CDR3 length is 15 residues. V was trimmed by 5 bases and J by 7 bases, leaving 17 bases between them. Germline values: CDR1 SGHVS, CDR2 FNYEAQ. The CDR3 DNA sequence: TGTGCCAGCAGCCCCCTCGGGAGAGTGGGCGGGGAGCTGTTTTTT. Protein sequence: CASSPLGRVGGELFF.

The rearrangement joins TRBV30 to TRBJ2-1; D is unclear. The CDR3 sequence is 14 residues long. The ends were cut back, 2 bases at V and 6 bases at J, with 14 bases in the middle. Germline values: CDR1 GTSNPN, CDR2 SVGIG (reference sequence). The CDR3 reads CAWSRASFANEQFF. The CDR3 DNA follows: TGTGCCTGGAGTAGGGCCAGCTTTGCCAATGAGCAGTTCTTC.

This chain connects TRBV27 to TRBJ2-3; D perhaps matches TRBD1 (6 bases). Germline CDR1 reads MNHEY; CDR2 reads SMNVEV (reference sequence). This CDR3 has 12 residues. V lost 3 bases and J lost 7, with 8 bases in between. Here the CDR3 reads CASSFRGNTQYF. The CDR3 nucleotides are TGTGCCAGCAGTTTTAGGGGGAATACGCAGTATTTT.

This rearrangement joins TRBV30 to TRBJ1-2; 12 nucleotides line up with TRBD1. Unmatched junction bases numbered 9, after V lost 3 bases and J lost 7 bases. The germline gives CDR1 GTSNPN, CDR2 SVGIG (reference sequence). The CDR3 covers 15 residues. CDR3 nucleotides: TGTGCCTGGAGGGGCCGGGACAGGGGGCGCGGTGGCTACACCTTC. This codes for CAWRGRDRGRGGYTF.

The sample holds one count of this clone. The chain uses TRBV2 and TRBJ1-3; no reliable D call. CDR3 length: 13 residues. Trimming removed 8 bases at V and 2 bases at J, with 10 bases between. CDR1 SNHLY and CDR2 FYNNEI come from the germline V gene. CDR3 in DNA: TGTGCCAGCGGAGAGTCTACTGGAAACACCATATATTTT. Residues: CASGESTGNTIYF.

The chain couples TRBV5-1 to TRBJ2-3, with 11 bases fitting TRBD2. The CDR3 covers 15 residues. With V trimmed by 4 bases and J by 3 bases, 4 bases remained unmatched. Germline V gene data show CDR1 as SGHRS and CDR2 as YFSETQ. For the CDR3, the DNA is TGCGCCAGCAGCCAAACTAGCGGGAGAACAGATACGCAGTATTTT. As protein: CASSQTSGRTDTQYF.